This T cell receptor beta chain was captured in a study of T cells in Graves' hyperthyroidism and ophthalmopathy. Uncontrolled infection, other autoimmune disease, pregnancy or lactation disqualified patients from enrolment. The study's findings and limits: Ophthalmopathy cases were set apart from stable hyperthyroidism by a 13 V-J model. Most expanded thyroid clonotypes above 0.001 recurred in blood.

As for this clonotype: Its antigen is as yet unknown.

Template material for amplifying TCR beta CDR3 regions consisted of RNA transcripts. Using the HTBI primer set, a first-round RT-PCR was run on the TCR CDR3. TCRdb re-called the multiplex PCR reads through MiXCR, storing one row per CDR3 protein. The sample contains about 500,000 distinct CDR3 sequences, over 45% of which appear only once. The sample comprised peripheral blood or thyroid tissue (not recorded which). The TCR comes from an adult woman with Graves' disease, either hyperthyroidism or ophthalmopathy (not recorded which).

The CDR3 spells CASSLYSLEKLFF. In nucleotides, the CDR3 is TGTGCCAGCAGCTTATACAGCCTTGAAAAACTGTTTTTT. The V call is TRBV7-9, the J call TRBJ1-4; D gene uncertain. The V and J ends lost 2 bases and 7 bases respectively, with 8 bases between them. The CDR3 is made up of 13 amino acids. The V gene's germline CDR1 is SEHNR and CDR2 FQNEAQ (reference sequence).